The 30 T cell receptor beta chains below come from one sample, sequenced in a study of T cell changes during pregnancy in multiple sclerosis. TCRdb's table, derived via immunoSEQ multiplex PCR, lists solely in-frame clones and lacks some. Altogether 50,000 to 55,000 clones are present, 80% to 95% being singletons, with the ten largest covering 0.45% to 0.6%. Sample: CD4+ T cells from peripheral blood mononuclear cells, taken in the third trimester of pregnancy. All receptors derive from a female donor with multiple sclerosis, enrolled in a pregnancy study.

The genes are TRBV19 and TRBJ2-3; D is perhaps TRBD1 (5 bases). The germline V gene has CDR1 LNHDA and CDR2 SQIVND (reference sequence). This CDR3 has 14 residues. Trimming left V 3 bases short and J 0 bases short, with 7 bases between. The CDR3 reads CASSMTVSTDTQYF. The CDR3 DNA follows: TGTGCCAGTAGTATGACAGTAAGCACAGATACGCAGTATTTT. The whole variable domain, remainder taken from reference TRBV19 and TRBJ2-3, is DGGITQSPKYLFRKEGQNVTLSCEQNLNHDAMYWYRQDPGQGLRLIYYSQIVNDFQKGDIAEGYSVSREKKESFPLTVTSAQKNPTAFYLCASSMTVSTDTQYFGPGTRLTVL.

DNA for the CDR3: TGTGCCAGCAGTGAAAGGGGACTGCCTGGAAACACCATATATTTT. It specifies CASSERGLPGNTIYF. This sequence joins TRBV6-1 and TRBJ1-3; tentative D call: TRBD1 (5 bases). From germline, CDR1 is MNHNS and CDR2 SASEGT. The CDR3 is 15 amino acids. V lost 2 bases and J lost 2, with 10 bases in between.

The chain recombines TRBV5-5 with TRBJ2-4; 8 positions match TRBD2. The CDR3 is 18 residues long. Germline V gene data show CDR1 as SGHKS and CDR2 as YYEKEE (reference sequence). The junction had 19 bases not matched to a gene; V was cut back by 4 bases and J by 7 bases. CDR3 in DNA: TGTGCCAGCAGCCCCGCCGGGGGGGGCGCAGGAAGGGGGAACATTCAGTACTTC. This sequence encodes CASSPAGGGAGRGNIQYF.

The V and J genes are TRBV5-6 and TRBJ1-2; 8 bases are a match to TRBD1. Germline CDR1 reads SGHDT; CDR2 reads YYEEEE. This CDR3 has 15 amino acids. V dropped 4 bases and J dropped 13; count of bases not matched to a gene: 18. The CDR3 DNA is TGTGCCAGCAGCCCCCTATCCGGAACAGGGGGGGTGGGCACCTTC. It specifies CASSPLSGTGGVGTF. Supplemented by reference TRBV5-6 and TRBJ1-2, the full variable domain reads DAGVTQSPTHLIKTRGQQVTLRCSPKSGHDTVSWYQQALGQGPQFIFQYYEEEERQRGNFPDRFSGHQFPNYSSELNVNALLLGDSALYLCASSPLSGTGGVGTFGSGTRLTVV.

The CDR3 spells CANTSPGTDTQYF. Here the CDR3 DNA reads TGTGCCAACACTAGCCCTGGCACAGATACGCAGTATTTT. This sequence joins TRBV21-1 and TRBJ2-3; the table's TRBD2 call for D was not verified on the DNA. TRBV21-1 is listed as a pseudogene. CDR3 length equals 13 residues.

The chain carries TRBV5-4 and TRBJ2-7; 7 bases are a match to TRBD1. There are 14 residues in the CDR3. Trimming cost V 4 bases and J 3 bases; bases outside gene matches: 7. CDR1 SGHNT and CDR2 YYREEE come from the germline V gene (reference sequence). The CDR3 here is CASSPRDSLYEQYF. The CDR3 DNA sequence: TGTGCCAGCAGCCCCCGGGACAGCCTCTACGAGCAGTACTTC.

The CDR3 is CASSTSGTGSSGNTIYF. CDR3 DNA sequence: TGTGCCAGCAGCACTTCCGGGACAGGGTCGTCTGGAAACACCATATATTTT. V usage is TRBV9 and J usage is TRBJ1-3; 9 bases align to TRBD1. V trimming: 4 bases; J trimming: 1 base; junction bases outside the gene matches: 9. The CDR3 runs to 17 residues. Germline V lookup: CDR1 SGDLS, CDR2 YYNGEE.

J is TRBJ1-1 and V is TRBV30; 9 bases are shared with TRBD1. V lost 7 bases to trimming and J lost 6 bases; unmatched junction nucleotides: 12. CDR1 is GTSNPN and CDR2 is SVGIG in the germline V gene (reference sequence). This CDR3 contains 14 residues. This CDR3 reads CASGTGSHNPEAFF. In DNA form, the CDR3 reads TGTGCCTCCGGGACAGGGAGTCACAATCCTGAAGCTTTCTTT. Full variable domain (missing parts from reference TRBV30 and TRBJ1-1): SQTIHQWPATLVQPVGSPLSLECTVEGTSNPNLYWYRQAAGRGLQLLFYSVGIGQISSEVPQNLSASRPQDRQFILSSKKLLLSDSGFYLCASGTGSHNPEAFFGQGTRLTVV.

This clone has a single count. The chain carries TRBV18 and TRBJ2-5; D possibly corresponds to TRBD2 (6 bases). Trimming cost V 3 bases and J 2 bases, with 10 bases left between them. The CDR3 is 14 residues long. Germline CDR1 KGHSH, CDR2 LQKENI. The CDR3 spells CASSPRDFQETQYF. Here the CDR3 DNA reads TGTGCCAGCTCACCGAGGGACTTTCAAGAGACCCAGTACTTC.

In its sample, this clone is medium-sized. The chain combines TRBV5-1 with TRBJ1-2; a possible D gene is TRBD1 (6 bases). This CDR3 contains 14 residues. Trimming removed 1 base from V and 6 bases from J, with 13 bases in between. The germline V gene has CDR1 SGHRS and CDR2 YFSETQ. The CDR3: CASSLIGGENGYTF. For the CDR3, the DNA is TGCGCCAGCAGCTTGATAGGGGGAGAAAATGGCTACACCTTC. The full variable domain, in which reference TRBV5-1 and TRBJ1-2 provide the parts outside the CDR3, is KAGVTQTPRYLIKTRGQQVTLSCSPISGHRSVSWYQQTPGQGLQFLFEYFSETQRNKGNFPGRFSGRQFSNSRSEMNVSTLELGDSALYLCASSLIGGENGYTFGSGTRLTVV.

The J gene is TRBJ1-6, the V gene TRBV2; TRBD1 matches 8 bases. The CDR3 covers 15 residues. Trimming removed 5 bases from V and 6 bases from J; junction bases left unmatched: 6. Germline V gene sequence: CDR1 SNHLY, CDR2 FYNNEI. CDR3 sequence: CASSPATGGNSPLHF. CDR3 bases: TGTGCCAGCAGTCCAGCAACAGGGGGTAATTCACCCCTCCACTTT.

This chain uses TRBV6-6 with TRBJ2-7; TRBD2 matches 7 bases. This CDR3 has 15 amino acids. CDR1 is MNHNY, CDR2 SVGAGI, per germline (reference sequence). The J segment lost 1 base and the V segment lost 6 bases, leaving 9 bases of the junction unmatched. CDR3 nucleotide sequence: TGTGCCAGCAGCAGAGGGAGGGGATCTTCCTACGAGCAGTACTTC. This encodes CASSRGRGSSYEQYF.

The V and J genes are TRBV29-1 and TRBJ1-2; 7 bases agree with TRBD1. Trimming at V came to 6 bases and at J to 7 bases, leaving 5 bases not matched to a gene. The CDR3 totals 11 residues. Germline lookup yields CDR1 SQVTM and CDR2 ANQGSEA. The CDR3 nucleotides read TGCAGCGTACGGGACAGCCGTGGCTACACCTTC. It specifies CSVRDSRGYTF.

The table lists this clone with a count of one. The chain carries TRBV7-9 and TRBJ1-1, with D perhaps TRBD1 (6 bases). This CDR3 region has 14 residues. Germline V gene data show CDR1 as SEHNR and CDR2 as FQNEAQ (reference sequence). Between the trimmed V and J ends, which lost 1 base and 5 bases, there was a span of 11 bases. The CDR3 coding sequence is TGTGCCAGCAGCTTAGAGGGGGAGGGAACTGAAGCTTTCTTT. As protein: CASSLEGEGTEAFF.

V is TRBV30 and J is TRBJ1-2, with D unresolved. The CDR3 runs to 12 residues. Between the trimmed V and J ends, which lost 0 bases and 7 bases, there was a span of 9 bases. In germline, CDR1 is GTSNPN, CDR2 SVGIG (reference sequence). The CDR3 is CAWSVYGGGYTF. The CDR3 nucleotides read TGTGCCTGGAGTGTGTACGGTGGTGGCTACACCTTC. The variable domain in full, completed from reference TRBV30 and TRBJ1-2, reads SQTIHQWPATLVQPVGSPLSLECTVEGTSNPNLYWYRQAAGRGLQLLFYSVGIGQISSEVPQNLSASRPQDRQFILSSKKLLLSDSGFYLCAWSVYGGGYTFGSGTRLTVV.

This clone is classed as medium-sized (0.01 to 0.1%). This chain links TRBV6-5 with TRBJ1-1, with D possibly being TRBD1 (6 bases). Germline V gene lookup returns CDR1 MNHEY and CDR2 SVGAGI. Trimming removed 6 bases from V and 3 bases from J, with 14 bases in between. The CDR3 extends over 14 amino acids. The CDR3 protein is CASRTGRLDTEAFF. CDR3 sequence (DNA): TGTGCCAGCAGAACAGGGAGATTGGACACTGAAGCTTTCTTT.

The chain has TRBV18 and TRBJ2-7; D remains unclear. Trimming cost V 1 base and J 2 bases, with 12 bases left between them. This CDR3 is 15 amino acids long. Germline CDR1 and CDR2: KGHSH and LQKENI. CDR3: CASSPRALSTYEQYF. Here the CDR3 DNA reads TGTGCCAGCTCACCACGAGCCCTCTCGACCTACGAGCAGTACTTC.

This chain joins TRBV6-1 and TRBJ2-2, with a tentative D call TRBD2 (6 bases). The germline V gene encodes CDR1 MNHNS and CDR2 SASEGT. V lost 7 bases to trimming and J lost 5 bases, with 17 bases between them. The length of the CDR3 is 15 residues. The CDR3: CASILLAEGTGELFF. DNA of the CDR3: TGTGCCAGCATTTTATTAGCGGAAGGGACCGGGGAGCTGTTTTTT.

CDR3 in amino acids: CSVSAGVANTEAFF. CDR3 bases: TGCAGCGTTTCGGCAGGGGTGGCGAACACTGAAGCTTTCTTT. The chain carries TRBV29-1 and TRBJ1-1; perhaps TRBD1 as D (6 bases). There are 14 residues in the CDR3. Germline V lookup: CDR1 SQVTM, CDR2 ANQGSEA. The germline V and J ends were trimmed by 5 bases and 1 base, with 14 bases remaining between them.

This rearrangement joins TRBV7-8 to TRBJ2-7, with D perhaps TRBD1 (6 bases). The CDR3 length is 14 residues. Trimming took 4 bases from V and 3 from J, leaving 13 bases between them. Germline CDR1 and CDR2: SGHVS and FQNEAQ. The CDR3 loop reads CASSSDSPFYEQYF. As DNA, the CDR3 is TGTGCCAGCAGCTCGGACAGTCCCTTCTACGAGCAGTACTTC.

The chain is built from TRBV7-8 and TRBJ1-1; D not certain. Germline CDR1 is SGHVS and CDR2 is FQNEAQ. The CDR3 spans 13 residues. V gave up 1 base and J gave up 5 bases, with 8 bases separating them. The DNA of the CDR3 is TGTGCCAGCAGCTTAGGAGGTGGGACTGAAGCTTTCTTT. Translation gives CASSLGGGTEAFF.

The CDR3 sequence: CAIRGGKESYEQYF. CDR3 DNA: TGTGCCATCAGGGGGGGGAAGGAGTCCTACGAGCAGTACTTC. V usage is TRBV10-3 and J usage is TRBJ2-7; 7 nucleotides line up with TRBD2. Trimming removed 6 bases from V and 1 base from J; junction bases left unmatched: 6. The CDR3 has 14 residues. Germline loops: CDR1 ENHRY, CDR2 SYGVKD.

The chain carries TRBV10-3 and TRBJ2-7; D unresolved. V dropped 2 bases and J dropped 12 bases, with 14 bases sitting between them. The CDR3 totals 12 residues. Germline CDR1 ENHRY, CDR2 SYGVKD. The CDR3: CAISETAPPGYF. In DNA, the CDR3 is TGTGCCATCAGTGAGACGGCACCCCCGGGGTACTTC.

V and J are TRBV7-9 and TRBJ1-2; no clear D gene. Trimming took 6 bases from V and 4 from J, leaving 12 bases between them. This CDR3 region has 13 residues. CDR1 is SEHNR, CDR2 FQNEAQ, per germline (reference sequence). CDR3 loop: CASSSDGLYGYTF. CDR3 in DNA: TGTGCCAGCAGTTCAGACGGACTCTATGGCTACACCTTC.

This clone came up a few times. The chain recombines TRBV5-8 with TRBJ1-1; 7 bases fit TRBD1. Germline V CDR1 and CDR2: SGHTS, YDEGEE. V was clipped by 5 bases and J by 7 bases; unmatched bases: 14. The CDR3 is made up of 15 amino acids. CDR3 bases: TGTGCCAGCAGTATACCACAGGGGAGTACCGTTGAAGCTTTCTTT. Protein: CASSIPQGSTVEAFF.

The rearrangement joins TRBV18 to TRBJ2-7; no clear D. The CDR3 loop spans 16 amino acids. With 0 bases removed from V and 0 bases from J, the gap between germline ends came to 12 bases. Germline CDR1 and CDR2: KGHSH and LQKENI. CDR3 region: CASSPPLGRYSYEQYF. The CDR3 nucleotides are TGTGCCAGCTCACCACCTTTGGGCAGATACTCCTACGAGCAGTACTTC.

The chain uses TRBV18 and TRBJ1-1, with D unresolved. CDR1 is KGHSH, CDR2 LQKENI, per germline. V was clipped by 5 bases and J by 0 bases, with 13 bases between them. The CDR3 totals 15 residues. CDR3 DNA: TGTGCCAGCTCATCCCTTCCCGTCGTGAACACTGAAGCTTTCTTT. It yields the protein CASSSLPVVNTEAFF.

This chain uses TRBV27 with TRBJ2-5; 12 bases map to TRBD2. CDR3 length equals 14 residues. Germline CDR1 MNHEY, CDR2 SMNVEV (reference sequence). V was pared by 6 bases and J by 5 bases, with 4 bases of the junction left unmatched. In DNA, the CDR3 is TGTGCCAGCAGCGGACTAGCGGGGACCGAGACCCAGTACTTC. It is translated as CASSGLAGTETQYF.

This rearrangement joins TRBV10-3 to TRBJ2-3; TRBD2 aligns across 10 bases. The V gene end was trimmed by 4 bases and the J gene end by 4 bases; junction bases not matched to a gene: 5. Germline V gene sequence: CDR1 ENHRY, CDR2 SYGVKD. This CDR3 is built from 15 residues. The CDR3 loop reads CAISATSGQPDTQYF. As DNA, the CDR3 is TGTGCCATCAGTGCGACTAGCGGGCAGCCAGATACGCAGTATTTT.

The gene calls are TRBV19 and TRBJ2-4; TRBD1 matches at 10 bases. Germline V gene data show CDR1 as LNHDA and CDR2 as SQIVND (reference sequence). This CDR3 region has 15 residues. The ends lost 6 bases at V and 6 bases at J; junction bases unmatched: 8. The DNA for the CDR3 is TGTGCCAGTAGGCAGATAGGGGACAGGGGAAACATTCAGTACTTC. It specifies CASRQIGDRGNIQYF.